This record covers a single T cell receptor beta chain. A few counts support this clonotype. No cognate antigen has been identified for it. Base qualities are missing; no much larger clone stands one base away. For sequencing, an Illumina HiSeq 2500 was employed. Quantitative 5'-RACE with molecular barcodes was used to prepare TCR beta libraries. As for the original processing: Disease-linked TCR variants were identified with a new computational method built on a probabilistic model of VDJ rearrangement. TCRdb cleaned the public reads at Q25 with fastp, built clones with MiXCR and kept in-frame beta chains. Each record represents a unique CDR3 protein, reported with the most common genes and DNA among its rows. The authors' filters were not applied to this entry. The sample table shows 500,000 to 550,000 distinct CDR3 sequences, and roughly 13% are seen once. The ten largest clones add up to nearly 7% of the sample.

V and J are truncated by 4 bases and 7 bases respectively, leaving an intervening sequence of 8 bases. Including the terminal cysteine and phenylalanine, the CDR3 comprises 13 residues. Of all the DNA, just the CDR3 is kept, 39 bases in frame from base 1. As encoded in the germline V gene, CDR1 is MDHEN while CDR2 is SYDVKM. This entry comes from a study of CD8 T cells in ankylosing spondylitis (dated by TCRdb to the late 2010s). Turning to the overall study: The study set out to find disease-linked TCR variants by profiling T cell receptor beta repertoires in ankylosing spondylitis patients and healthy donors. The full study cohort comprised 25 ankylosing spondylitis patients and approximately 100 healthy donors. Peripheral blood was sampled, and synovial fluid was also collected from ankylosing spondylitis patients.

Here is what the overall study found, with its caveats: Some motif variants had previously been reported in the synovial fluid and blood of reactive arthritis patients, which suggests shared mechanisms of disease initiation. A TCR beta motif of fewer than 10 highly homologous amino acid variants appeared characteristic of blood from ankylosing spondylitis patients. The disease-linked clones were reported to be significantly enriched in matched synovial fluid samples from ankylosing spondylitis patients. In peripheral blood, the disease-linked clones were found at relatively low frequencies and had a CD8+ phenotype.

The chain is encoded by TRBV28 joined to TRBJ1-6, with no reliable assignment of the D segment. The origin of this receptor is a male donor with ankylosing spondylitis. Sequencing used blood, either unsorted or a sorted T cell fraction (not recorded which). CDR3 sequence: CASSSPGNSPLHF. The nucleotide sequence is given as TGTGCCAGCAGTTCCCCCGGAAATTCACCCCTCCACTTT.